The 27 T cell receptor beta chains in this list originate from one sample, sequenced in a study of cytomegalovirus exposure and HLA in healthy donors. Vbeta (60) and Jbeta (13) primers were used in the PCR. TCRdb's table, derived via immunoSEQ multiplex PCR, lists solely in-frame clones and lacks some. This sample has 97,000 or so clones, with around 68% found just once. The sample was PBMCs. Receptor source: a man aged 50-60 years in good health and CMV-seronegative.

This sequence joins TRBV11-2 and TRBJ2-2, with a weak D call TRBD2 (5 bases). The CDR3 has 16 residues. The germline gives CDR1 SGHAT, CDR2 FQNNGV. V shed 4 bases and J shed 3 bases, with 15 bases lying between them. CDR3 DNA: TGTGCCAGCAGCTCGGGTCAGCGGAGTTACACCGGGGAGCTGTTTTTT. This sequence encodes CASSSGQRSYTGELFF.

This clone has a handful of counts. An end of the junction differs from the germline gene, which may be a read error. The chain couples TRBV7-9 to TRBJ1-1, with D perhaps matching TRBD1 (6 bases). From germline, CDR1 is SEHNR and CDR2 FQNEAQ (reference sequence). The CDR3 runs 13 residues. Written as DNA, the CDR3 is TGTTCCAGCAGCGCACAGGGTAACACTGAAGCTTTCTTT. Translation: CSSSAQGNTEAFF.

On this clone: The sample carries other DNA sequences with the same CDR3. The J gene is TRBJ1-2, the V gene TRBV18, with TRBD1 matching 10 bases. The germline V gene encodes CDR1 KGHSH and CDR2 LQKENI. V dropped 6 bases and J dropped 6; count of bases not matched to a gene: 7. CDR3 length: 14 amino acids. Written as DNA, the CDR3 is TGTGCCAGCTCCCCAACCGGGACAGGGGATGGCTACACCTTC. It specifies CASSPTGTGDGYTF.

The chain links TRBV4-1 to TRBJ2-1; 7 nucleotides line up with TRBD2. J was trimmed by 6 bases and V by 0 bases; bases with no gene match: 2. CDR3 length: 14 amino acids. Germline CDR1 reads MGHRA; CDR2 reads YSYEKL. The CDR3 DNA reads TGCGCCAGCAGCCAAGATCCTAGCGGCAATGAGCAGTTCTTC. This encodes CASSQDPSGNEQFF.

The gene calls are TRBV18 and TRBJ1-1; weak D call: TRBD1 (6 bases). Germline assignment: CDR1 KGHSH and CDR2 LQKENI. Trimming removed 3 bases from V and 8 bases from J, with 13 bases in between. This CDR3 has 13 amino acids. The CDR3 loop reads CASSPSVQGEAFF. The CDR3 DNA follows: TGTGCCAGCTCACCTTCAGTTCAGGGGGAAGCTTTCTTT. The whole variable domain, remainder taken from reference TRBV18 and TRBJ1-1, is NAGVMQNPRHLVRRRGQEARLRCSPMKGHSHVYWYRQLPEEGLKFMVYLQKENIIDESGMPKERFSAEFPKEGPSILRIQQVVRGDSAAYFCASSPSVQGEAFFGQGTRLTVV.

The chain has TRBV7-6 and TRBJ2-6; D is possibly TRBD2 (5 bases). Germline lookup yields CDR1 SGHVS and CDR2 FNYEAQ. V gave up 1 base and J gave up 0 bases, with 13 bases separating them. This CDR3 has 18 amino acids. CDR3 protein: CASSLGFPGFSGANVLTF. The CDR3 coding sequence is TGTGCCAGCAGCTTAGGTTTTCCGGGATTCTCTGGGGCCAACGTCCTGACTTTC.

This clone was seen a few times. The chain links TRBV10-3 to TRBJ2-7, with 11 nucleotides matching TRBD1. CDR1 is ENHRY and CDR2 is SYGVKD in the germline V gene. The CDR3 extends over 14 amino acids. With 7 bases clipped from V and 2 bases from J, the junction kept 4 bases outside the gene matches. Here the CDR3 reads CAITKGQGAYEQYF. The CDR3 DNA sequence: TGTGCCATCACTAAGGGACAGGGGGCCTACGAGCAGTACTTC.

This clone was counted between two and nine times. The chain couples TRBV15 to TRBJ2-3; 8 nucleotides align to TRBD2. The CDR3 is 16 residues long. V dropped 4 bases and J dropped 5; count of bases not matched to a gene: 11. Germline-derived CDR1 and CDR2 are LNHNV and YYDKDF (reference sequence). Written as DNA, the CDR3 is TGTGCCACCAGCACCCGAGCGGGAGACGTTAAAGATACGCAGTATTTT. Encoded protein: CATSTRAGDVKDTQYF.

This chain joins TRBV5-6 and TRBJ2-3; the D is unclear. This CDR3 comprises 12 residues. V shed 0 bases and J shed 10 bases, with 9 bases lying between them. Looked up from germline, CDR1 is SGHDT and CDR2 is YYEEEE. CDR3 in amino acids: CASSLDARPQYF. The CDR3 DNA follows: TGTGCCAGCAGCTTGGACGCGAGGCCGCAGTATTTT.

J is TRBJ2-5 and V is TRBV9, with 13 positions matching TRBD2. The length of the CDR3 is 15 residues. Germline V CDR1 and CDR2: SGDLS, YYNGEE. The ends lost 3 bases at V and 3 bases at J; junction bases unmatched: 2. CDR3 protein: CASSAGTSGKETQYF. CDR3 coding DNA: TGTGCCAGCAGCGCCGGGACTAGCGGGAAAGAGACCCAGTACTTC.

This clone occurred once. CDR3 region: CALTSRFLPSKPGPQETQYF. DNA for the CDR3: TGTGCCCTAACTAGCCGGTTTCTTCCCAGCAAACCGGGACCTCAAGAGACCCAGTACTTC. This chain connects TRBV6-9 to TRBJ2-5; maybe TRBD2 (6 bases). Per the germline V gene, CDR1 is MNHGY and CDR2 is SVAAGI. Between the trimmed V and J ends, which lost 11 bases and 2 bases, there was a span of 36 bases. This CDR3 is built from 20 residues.

The chain joins TRBV28 to TRBJ1-4, with TRBD1 as a possible D gene (5 bases). CDR3 length equals 17 residues. Germline assignment: CDR1 MDHEN and CDR2 SYDVKM. The germline V and J ends were trimmed by 3 bases and 3 bases, with 17 bases remaining between them. CDR3 bases: TGTGCCAGCAGTTTCGTTCAGGGTTTGATTGCTAATGAAAAACTGTTTTTT. Translated: CASSFVQGLIANEKLFF.

The chain carries TRBV18 and TRBJ1-4, with 10 bases aligning to TRBD1. The trim removed 2 bases at V and 7 bases at J, leaving 1 base unmatched. Per the germline V gene, CDR1 is KGHSH and CDR2 is LQKENI. The CDR3 spans 14 residues. The CDR3 DNA sequence: TGTGCCAGCTCACCAGGACAGGGGGGTGAAAAACTGTTTTTT. It translates to CASSPGQGGEKLFF.

The genes are TRBV4-1 and TRBJ2-1; TRBD2 matches at 9 bases. Germline assignment: CDR1 MGHRA and CDR2 YSYEKL. This CDR3 comprises 15 residues. Trimming at V came to 5 bases and at J to 10 bases, leaving 12 bases not matched to a gene. CDR3 bases: TGCGCCAGCAGCATAACGAATCTAGCGGGACGAGAGCAGTTCTTC. Amino acid sequence: CASSITNLAGREQFF.

For the CDR3, the DNA is TGTGCCAGCAGCTCCTCGGACAGAATTAATTCACCCCTCCACTTT. Protein product: CASSSSDRINSPLHF. V gene TRBV7-9 combines with J gene TRBJ1-6, with D possibly matching TRBD1 (6 bases). Germline CDR1 is SEHNR and CDR2 is FQNEAQ (reference sequence). The CDR3 contains 15 residues. Trimming took off 4 bases at V and 6 bases at J, with 13 bases between the two ends.

This clone has only a few counts. The J gene is TRBJ2-4, the V gene TRBV9; 8 nucleotides match TRBD2. CDR3 size: 18 residues. Trimming at V came to 0 bases and at J to 0 bases, leaving 8 bases not matched to a gene. The V gene's germline CDR1 is SGDLS and CDR2 YYNGEE. As DNA, the CDR3 is TGTGCCAGCAGCGTAGGTCTAGCGGGCGCTATAGCCAAAAACATTCAGTACTTC. Protein sequence: CASSVGLAGAIAKNIQYF.

In this sample, this clone turned up once. The V gene is TRBV6-5, the J gene TRBJ2-5; no definite D call. The better agreement between TRBJ2-7 and the DNA end casts doubt on the J call. CDR1 is MNHEY, CDR2 SVGAGI, per germline. The CDR3 contains 13 residues. The CDR3 region is CASSKKPSYEQYF. CDR3 coding DNA: TGTGCCAGCAGTAAAAAGCCCTCCTACGAGCAGTACTTC.

The chain combines TRBV6-6 with TRBJ1-3, with no clear D. The CDR3 runs to 15 residues. The germline V gene has CDR1 MNHNY and CDR2 SVGAGI (reference sequence). Trimming removed 4 bases from V and 0 bases from J, with 10 bases in between. The CDR3 protein is CASSFQGSSGNTIYF. CDR3 nucleotide sequence: TGTGCCAGCAGTTTTCAAGGGAGCTCTGGAAACACCATATATTTT.

This clone has just one count. The rearrangement uses TRBV10-1 and TRBJ2-7; the D gene is possibly TRBD2 (6 bases). The CDR3 runs 13 residues. Trimming removed 6 bases from V and 3 bases from J, with 12 bases in between. Germline lookup yields CDR1 WNHNN and CDR2 SYGVQD (reference sequence). CDR3 bases: TGCGCCAGCAGCGGGACTCCTGACTACGAGCAGTACTTC. It codes for CASSGTPDYEQYF.

This clone was seen a few times. The chain has TRBV6-1 and TRBJ1-3; unclear D gene. The germline gives CDR1 MNHNS, CDR2 SASEGT. With 6 bases removed from V and 5 bases from J, the gap between germline ends came to 11 bases. The CDR3 is made up of 13 amino acids. The CDR3 region is CASREPSRNTIYF. The CDR3 DNA follows: TGTGCCAGCAGGGAACCATCAAGAAACACCATATATTTT.

The chain links TRBV9 to TRBJ2-3; D is perhaps TRBD1 (7 bases). Germline V gene data show CDR1 as SGDLS and CDR2 as YYNGEE. The CDR3 is 16 amino acids. V lost 3 bases and J lost 0, with 14 bases in between. CDR3 protein: CASSGKQGTSTDTQYF. The CDR3, as DNA: TGTGCCAGCAGCGGGAAACAGGGGACTAGCACAGATACGCAGTATTTT.

The chain employs TRBV18 and TRBJ2-1; the match to TRBD2 covers 7 bases. CDR3 size: 13 residues. After removal of 3 bases from V and 6 bases from J, the junction contained 2 bases not matched to a gene. From germline, CDR1 is KGHSH and CDR2 LQKENI. CDR3 loop: CASSPGEGNEQFF. CDR3 nucleotides: TGTGCCAGCTCACCGGGGGAGGGCAATGAGCAGTTCTTC.

The chain uses TRBV7-3 and TRBJ2-1; 8 nucleotides line up with TRBD2. Per germline, CDR1 SGHTA and CDR2 FQGTGA. After removal of 5 bases from V and 8 bases from J, the junction contained 14 bases not matched to a gene. This CDR3 has 16 amino acids. The CDR3 region is CASSAHSGAGEYEQFF. The DNA of the CDR3 is TGTGCCAGCAGCGCCCACAGCGGAGCGGGAGAGTATGAGCAGTTCTTC. The whole variable domain, remainder taken from reference TRBV7-3 and TRBJ2-1, is GAGVSQTPSNKVTEKGKYVELRCDPISGHTALYWYRQSLGQGPEFLIYFQGTGAADDSGLPNDRFFAVRPEGSVSTLKIQRTERGDSAVYLCASSAHSGAGEYEQFFGPGTRLTVL.

The chain uses TRBV13 and TRBJ1-3, with D possibly matching TRBD1 (6 bases). V lost 5 bases and J 2 bases, leaving 16 bases between the germline ends. The CDR3 sequence is 16 residues long. Germline assignment: CDR1 PRHDT and CDR2 FYEKMQ (reference sequence). CDR3 coding DNA: TGTGCCAGCAGCGCCAACGGGGGGCTAACTGGAAACACCATATATTTT. It codes for CASSANGGLTGNTIYF. Using reference TRBV13 and TRBJ1-3 for the parts outside the CDR3, the full variable domain is AAGVIQSPRHLIKEKRETATLKCYPIPRHDTVYWYQQGPGQDPQFLISFYEKMQSDKGSIPDRFSAQQFSDYHSELNMSSLELGDSALYFCASSANGGLTGNTIYFGEGSWLTVV.

V is TRBV9 and J is TRBJ2-1; 11 nucleotides match TRBD2. The V segment lost 4 bases and the J segment 4 bases; nucleotides outside the gene matches: 4. Germline V gene sequence: CDR1 SGDLS, CDR2 YYNGEE. The CDR3 runs to 15 residues. CDR3 protein: CASSLGTSGYNEQFF. CDR3 coding DNA: TGTGCCAGCAGCCTCGGGACTAGCGGATACAATGAGCAGTTCTTC.

This clone was seen a handful of times. V gene TRBV5-8 combines with J gene TRBJ2-5, with TRBD2 matching 8 bases. The CDR3 spans 17 residues. Losses at the gene ends were 0 bases for V and 1 base for J; bases not matched to a gene: 8. Germline CDR1 reads SGHTS; CDR2 reads YDEGEE. The CDR3 DNA sequence: TGTGCCAGCAGCTTGGCCTGGCTAGCGGGCGCCCAAGAGACCCAGTACTTC. It translates to CASSLAWLAGAQETQYF.

The rearrangement links TRBV29-1 to TRBJ1-2; maybe TRBD1 (5 bases). The germline V gene encodes CDR1 SQVTM and CDR2 ANQGSEA. The germline V and J ends were trimmed by 2 bases and 6 bases, with 7 bases remaining between them. The CDR3 extends over 11 amino acids. The CDR3 is CSVEQGNGYTF. The CDR3 DNA is TGCAGCGTTGAACAGGGAAATGGCTACACCTTC.